A single sample gave rise to the 5 T cell receptor beta chains below, sequenced in a study of cytomegalovirus exposure and HLA in healthy donors. In the PCR, 60 Vbeta and 13 Jbeta primers were used. Produced via immunoSEQ multiplex PCR; TCRdb's table is partial and in-frame only. The sample holds more than 150,000 clones, roughly 90% seen once. The sample comprised PBMCs. The receptors come from a girl in the first two years of life in good health and CMV-seronegative.

This rearrangement joins TRBV5-1 to TRBJ2-5, with TRBD2 identical over 9 bases. The germline V gene has CDR1 SGHRS and CDR2 YFSETQ. The trim removed 0 bases at V and 0 bases at J, leaving 3 bases unmatched. The CDR3 is made up of 16 amino acids. The CDR3 coding sequence is TGCGCCAGCAGCTTGGGGGCTAGCGGGGACCAAGAGACCCAGTACTTC. Its translation: CASSLGASGDQETQYF.

The chain recombines TRBV2 with TRBJ2-5, with TRBD2 matching 9 bases. The germline CDR1 and CDR2 sequences are SNHLY and FYNNEI. This CDR3 contains 14 residues. The V gene end was trimmed by 4 bases and the J gene end by 4 bases; junction bases not matched to a gene: 4. CDR3 coding DNA: TGTGCCAGCAGTGGGCGGGGGGGGACAGAGACCCAGTACTTC. The encoded protein is CASSGRGGTETQYF. Using reference TRBV2 and TRBJ2-5 for the parts outside the CDR3, the full variable domain is EPEVTQTPSHQVTQMGQEVILRCVPISNHLYFYWYRQILGQKVEFLVSFYNNEISEKSEIFDDQFSVERPDGSNFTLKIRSTKLEDSAMYFCASSGRGGTETQYFGPGTRLLVL.

The rearrangement joins TRBV4-1 to TRBJ1-2, with 8 nucleotides matching TRBD1. The V gene's germline CDR1 is MGHRA and CDR2 YSYEKL. V lost 2 bases and J lost 4; bases outside the gene matches: 9. This CDR3 is 16 amino acids long. CDR3 DNA: TGCGCCAGCAGCCAAAATAGGGACAGGCTGGGCTATGGCTACACCTTC. This codes for CASSQNRDRLGYGYTF.

The V call is TRBV15, the J call TRBJ2-3; D unclear. Germline V gene lookup returns CDR1 LNHNV and CDR2 YYDKDF (reference sequence). The V gene lost 3 bases and the J gene lost 3 bases, with 4 bases spanning the gap. There are 12 residues in the CDR3. The CDR3: CATSSPTDTQYF. In DNA form, the CDR3 reads TGTGCCACCAGCAGTCCTACAGATACGCAGTATTTT.

This chain connects TRBV14 to TRBJ1-1; D might be TRBD1 (5 bases). The CDR3 totals 15 residues. Per the germline V gene, CDR1 is SGHDN and CDR2 is FVKESK. The V end was cut by 0 bases, the J end by 1 base, with 9 bases between. The CDR3 spells CASSQEGGSNTEAFF. The CDR3 bases are TGTGCCAGCAGCCAAGAGGGGGGGTCGAACACTGAAGCTTTCTTT.